This TCR beta chain is from a study of read filtering for tumor transcriptome and immune sequencing. Study summary: Per sample, TCR-region reads ranged about 4 to 11 million by IR-seq, about 80 to 1,400 by RNA-seq. Points from the study as a whole: The CD138-negative fraction was mixed bone marrow immune cells, not pure T cells. IR-seq captured clonotypes deeper and more reliably than RNA-seq.

At the time of active disease, bone marrow was collected from every patient. From 350 to 500 ng of RNA, a library with molecular barcoded alpha/delta and beta/gamma adaptors was made. TCRdb independently ran MiXCR on the reads; one entry per CDR3 protein. The repertoire holds some 80,000 distinct CDR3 sequences, with approximately 13% as singletons. The sample holds many counts of this clonotype. Its antigen is currently unknown. There are 13 residues in the CDR3. CDR1 and CDR2 (germline): MNHEY, SVGAGI. Trimming at V came to 6 bases and at J to 1 base, leaving 2 bases not matched to a gene. The V gene is TRBV6-5, the J gene TRBJ1-2, with TRBD1 matching over 7 bases. Sequenced: a population of CD138-negative cells sorted from bone marrow. The receptor was isolated from a donor older than 35 with multiple myeloma. The CDR3 protein is CASSRDSNYGYTF. CDR3 nucleotides: TGTGCCAGCAGCCGGGACAGTAACTATGGCTACACCTTC.